This T cell receptor (beta chain) was observed in a study of cytomegalovirus exposure and HLA in healthy donors (dated by TCRdb to the late 2010s). In the study overall: An earlier analysis of 587 of the donors reported over 250 Gb of sequence data and some 110 million unique TCR beta sequences obtained from around 170 million T cells. The study aimed to test whether cataloging public T cell receptors could reveal signatures of past pathogen exposure. All discovery cohort repertoires had been generated using a single sequencing platform. Using immunosequencing, the study profiled T cell repertoires from roughly 650 subjects and related those repertoires to cytomegalovirus serostatus. Rather than using new phenotypic data, the later analysis identified candidate immune exposures from TCR beta sequences and from how often those sequences occurred across donors. Alongside the repertoire data, information on donor age, sex, ethnicity and CMV serostatus was compiled. A later genetic analysis took genome-wide SNP genotypes for 398 of the 666 donors and used that subset as a discovery cohort. Of the roughly 400 genotyped donors, 65% to 90% fell in the genetic ancestry cluster associated with self-reported Caucasian donors. Typing coverage varied by locus: roughly 620-640 donors for A, B, C, DRB1 and DQB1; roughly 510 for DQA1; approximately 610 for DPA1; about 450 for DPB1. HLA typing included class I and class II loci at four-digit resolution. Besides the first cohort of more than 650 subjects, a separate validation cohort made up of roughly 120 different subjects was used. The study combined high-throughput TCR immunosequencing, statistical association of individual TCRs with disease status, and machine learning to predict cytomegalovirus infection status. Roughly 300 gigabases of sequencing data and approximately 93 million unique TCR sequences were included in an early release covering under 650 HLA-typed donors. Roughly five DR-DQ haplotypes were handled as single units for association and clustering because linkage in the cohort was strong. An earlier analysis of some 500 of the donors used high-throughput TCR beta sequencing to judge whether each TCR beta V gene segment behaved as functional or pseudogenic. Among about 360 genotyped donors of the cohort, an average of roughly 240,000 unique TCR beta nucleotide sequences were sequenced per donor, roughly 20% of them non-productive. A later analysis re-examined previously published TCR beta repertoires from several hundred donors and added high-resolution HLA genotyping to investigate patterns of TCR occurrence. What the authors observed across the whole study: It was suggested by the authors that the approach could potentially be generalized to other disease states and immunological phenotypes. A group of highly shared sequence variants was considered likely to be a technical artifact of the sequencing pipeline. A further reported finding was that TCR beta sequences accurately predicted the HLA-A and HLA-B alleles for most subjects in the first cohort. A later analysis associated 16,951 TCR beta sequences with specific HLA alleles at a false discovery rate of 0.05. Roughly uniform sequencing depth across donors was assumed in presence/absence analyses, although this assumption may not hold. Assigning TCR associations to individual alleles was difficult when HLA alleles, especially DR and DQ, strongly co-occurred. According to a later genetic analysis, donors in an Asian-associated ancestry cluster had fewer N-insertions in productive TCRs than the roughly 670-donor mean. A total of about 180 TCR beta chains were listed by the study as associated with cytomegalovirus. Because the 87-base-pair reads could not distinguish some IMGT-functional V segments, including TRBV6-2 and TRBV6-3, those segments were excluded. Linkage disequilibrium might explain the correlated functional status among segregating V segments, but an unknown experimental factor could not be ruled out. Because counts were too low, roughly 16 rarely observed V segments, including chromosome 9 orphons, were excluded from the earlier analysis of 587 of the donors. Three of the identified cytomegalovirus-associated TCR beta chains were confirmed in vitro to be specific for cytomegalovirus antigens. An association between a missense DCLRE1C variant and V-gene and J-gene trimming of TCR beta chains was found in a later genetic analysis and replicated in an independent cohort. In a later analysis, several top co-occurrence clusters were reported to appear linked to parvovirus B19, influenza, CMV and Epstein-Barr virus. Because HLA typing was missing for some donors at each locus, association tests included only the typed subset. According to a later analysis, TCR association rates differed among HLA loci, with DRB1 alleles showing the most associated TCRs and HLA-C alleles showing the fewest. Compared with equally common non-associated chains, HLA-associated TCR beta chains in a later analysis were more clonally expanded and had lower generation probabilities. A later analysis found that most CMV-associated TCR beta chains appeared HLA-restricted, with HLA associations seemingly driven largely by CMV exposure. Most TCR sequences were observed very rarely across donors, whereas some public TCRs were present in many individuals. Cytomegalovirus status was reported to be diagnosed by the classifier with high specificity and sensitivity in both the original and validation cohorts. For the cohort, immune exposure information was limited to CMV serostatus. An earlier analysis of approximately 570 of the donors showed that most TCR beta V segments appeared in productive rearrangements either about 87% or about 30% of the time, which broadly matched IMGT annotations. The cohort was sequenced for TCR beta chains only, and without alpha or paired-chain data the features that could be detected were limited.

The cohort consisted of 600 to 700 healthy bone marrow donors. Cohort members were all nominally healthy when sampled, although unrecorded immune exposures were likely present. The donor tested CMV seronegative and was one of the 352 seronegative cohort members. Each donor provided a peripheral blood sample, and peripheral blood mononuclear cells were used for TCR beta sequencing. The Qiagen DNeasy Blood Extraction Kit was used to extract genomic DNA from the blood cell samples. There are 13 amino acids in the CDR3, from cysteine to phenylalanine inclusive. Only the CDR3 DNA stays, 39 bases, in frame from base 1. Sequences MNHNY (CDR1) and SVGAGI (CDR2) are obtained from the germline V gene (reference sequence). Cut back by 6 bases and 7 bases, the V and J ends lie 10 bases apart. In regard to this clone: The clone's antigen remains unknown. Base qualities are missing; no much larger clone stands one base away.

Libraries came from the immunoSEQ multiplex PCR assay. A mixture of 60 forward primers for TCR Vbeta segments and 13 reverse primers for TCR Jbeta segments was used in the multiplex PCR. A multiplex PCR assay on genomic DNA amplified the CDR3 region of rearranged TCR beta genes. On the Illumina HiSeq System, the amplified TCR beta libraries were sequenced as 87-base-pair reads. Per the original workflow: A later analysis tallied roughly 76 million unique TCR beta chains across the 660 or so repertoires, and roughly 11 million of those chains were shared by two or more donors. Raw reads were error-corrected and collapsed into unique sequences with a nearest-neighbor algorithm that merged closely related sequences to remove PCR and sequencing errors. V, D and J gene segments were assigned by aligning CDR3 sequences to IMGT reference sequences. For a sequence to be retained, a match of at least six nucleotides was required to both a V gene segment and a J gene segment. Rearrangements were classified as productive when the CDR3 lacked stop codons and remained in frame with V and J, and all other rearrangements were classified as non-productive. Following IMGT convention, CDR3 was defined as the stretch from the second conserved V-encoded cysteine to the conserved J-encoded phenylalanine. In an earlier analysis of just under 600 of the donors, sequences lacking an unambiguous match to a single V gene segment were excluded. An earlier analysis of several hundred of the donors called V segments functional above 56.7% productive rearrangements and segregating when the between-donor standard deviation exceeded 5%. A statistical classification framework was built for diagnosing cytomegalovirus status from the catalog of TCR beta chain sequences. In a later analysis, TCR nucleotide sequences were compared against IMGT/GENE-DB human TR gene sequences so that V and J genes could be assigned. The TCRdist pipeline was used in a later analysis to assign CDR3 sequences and most-parsimonious VDJ recombination scenarios. In a later analysis, every TCR beta chain was defined by the combination of its CDR3 amino acid sequence and its V-gene family, and reads without a unique V-gene family were dropped. As a way to deal with suspected cross-contamination and a sequencing artifact, a later analysis dropped roughly 600 nucleotide sequences that were highly shared and had low generation probability. For each public chain, a later analysis derived a clonal expansion index from normalized ranks of inferred template counts within each repertoire. A later analysis computed generation probabilities with a VDJ recombination model fitted to out-of-frame rearrangements, and checked the results against IGoR. In a later analysis, hypergeometric tests were used to score TCR-TCR, TCR-HLA and TCR-CMV co-occurrence, with a repertoire-size bias correction applied to TCR pairs. False discovery rates were estimated in a later analysis by permuting HLA or CMV assignments 20 times. In a later analysis, co-occurring TCRs were grouped using DBSCAN, with TCRdist sequence similarity added in when clustering inside HLA-allele-positive subsets. Co-occurrence clustering excluded repertoires with fewer than 30,000 or more than 120,000 public chains, plus five with anomalous nucleotide sharing. TCRdb provides this immuneACCESS table in a form limited to in-frame rearrangements. Some clones are lacking; in checked studies, under half of them reflect an unresolved V gene, and why the rest are absent is not known. V and J calls and clone size are as listed in that table; D and trimming were resolved from the DNA. The sample table records 200,000 or so clones; 80% to 85% of these occur just once. The ten top clones hold about 0.25% of the sample.

The rearranged chain carries TRBV6-6 and TRBJ1-6; matching of 6 bases hints at TRBD1 as the D gene. The source is a boy younger than 18 in good health and CMV-seronegative. Material for sequencing was PBMCs. In nucleotide form, the sequence is TGTGCCAGCAGCCCAGGGACAAATTCACCCCTCCACTTT. This gives the protein CASSPGTNSPLHF.